This T cell receptor (beta chain) was retrieved from a study of T cell responses to AZD1222 COVID-19 vaccine. General study findings and limits: Donors were mostly white British, more females; clonal diversity possibly underestimated. The span of vaccine-associated CD4 TCRs extended across spike, with dominance at 160-218 and 743-854.

Measured with immunoSEQ multiplex PCR; TCRdb has only the in-frame clones, and not every one. The data contain roughly 110,000 clones, approximately 91% of them singletons. As for this clone: Its antigen remains unknown.

The germline V gene has CDR1 LNHNV and CDR2 YYDKDF (reference sequence). Germline trimming cut 9 bases from V and 3 bases from J; bases unmatched to any gene: 8. The CDR3 spans 13 residues. The chain carries TRBV15 and TRBJ2-7; TRBD1 agrees at 7 bases. The clonotype originates from an adult in good health. The specimen was peripheral blood, collected on day 0 of AZD1222 vaccination. The CDR3 nucleotides are TGTGCCACGACCCGGGACAGTGGCTACGAGCAGTACTTC. It specifies CATTRDSGYEQYF.